The T cell receptor (beta chain) described here comes from a study of spatial heterogeneity in lung cancer. Study-level points and caveats: Intratumoral expanded alpha and beta TCR counts were found to track tumor mutation counts.

The germline CDR1 and CDR2 sequences are MDHEN and SYDVKM. This CDR3 contains 14 residues. As to time point: sample taken at primary tumor resection. The donors were about 72 patients with non-small cell lung cancer that was early-stage and untreated. Unsorted tumor, nontumor lung tissue or cryopreserved PBMC supplied the whole RNA. A remark on this clonotype: Its antigen is still unknown. The junction departs from germline at one end; a sequencing error may be responsible.

Individually, TCR cDNA molecules were each labelled with a unique molecular identifier. TCRdb itself ran the 5' RACE reads through MiXCR, one entry per CDR3 protein. The repertoire has about 4,900 distinct CDR3 sequences, roughly 28% of them found once; the top ten carry about 16%. This TCR came from a male donor with early-stage non-small cell lung cancer. This sample comprised lung tumor tissue, obtained at surgery. The chain uses TRBV28 and TRBJ1-5; possible D gene TRBD1, 6 bases. Written as DNA, the CDR3 is TGTGTCAGCAGTTTAGGGGGGAGCAATCAGCCCCAGCATTTT. It codes for CVSSLGGSNQPQHF.